These T cell receptor beta chains were read from a single sample in a study of T cell responses to AZD1222 COVID-19 vaccine. The data were produced by immunoSEQ multiplex PCR, yet TCRdb's version contains in-frame clones alone and is incomplete. The sample lists some 170,000 clones; approximately 87% were seen once. The source material was peripheral blood, sampled 28 days after the second AZD1222 dose. All receptors derive from an adult who received the AZD1222 COVID-19 vaccine. Both conserved end residues are part of each CDR3. D genes are given only for firm matches. For some rows the clone size is stated as once, few or many, or as a class when expanded; others skip it.

j_call | clone_size | d_call | v_call | cdr3_aa | cdr3_nt
TRBJ2-7 | . | TRBD1 | TRBV3-1/TRBV3-2 | CASSRTGYEQYF | TGTGCCAGCAGCCGGACAGGCTACGAGCAGTACTTC
TRBJ1-1 | . | . | TRBV9 | CASSVGSDSMNTEAFF | TGTGCCAGCAGCGTAGGGAGTGACAGCATGAACACTGAAGCTTTCTTT
TRBJ2-7 | once | TRBD1 | TRBV11-2 | CASSLRGGLLNEQYF | TGTGCCAGCAGCTTAAGAGGGGGCCTTCTGAACGAGCAGTACTTC
TRBJ1-6 | . | . | TRBV4-2 | CASSQLGKQTFTATDSPLHF | TGTGCCAGCAGCCAATTGGGTAAACAGACCTTTACCGCGACCGATTCACCCCTCCACTTT
TRBJ1-3 | . | . | TRBV11-2 | CASSPQGNTIYF | TGTGCCAGCAGCCCTCAAGGAAACACCATATATTTT
TRBJ1-5 | . | . | TRBV6-6 | CASTDSGGWIHQPQHF | TGTGCCAGCACCGACTCTGGGGGGTGGATTCATCAGCCCCAGCATTTT
TRBJ2-6 | . | . | TRBV13 | CASSLYGTSGANVLTF | TGTGCCAGCAGCTTATACGGGACCTCTGGGGCCAACGTCCTGACTTTC
TRBJ2-2 | . | TRBD1 | TRBV6-2/TRBV6-3 | CASSYDRGANTGELFF | TGTGCCAGCAGTTACGACAGGGGCGCGAACACCGGGGAGCTGTTTTTT
TRBJ2-7 | . | . | TRBV23-1 | CASSQWGITF | TGCGCCAGCAGTCAATGGGGGATCACCTTC
TRBJ1-4 | . | . | TRBV5-8 | CASSPTRVGEKLFF | TGTGCCAGCAGCCCTACAAGGGTGGGTGAAAAACTGTTTTTT
TRBJ1-1 | . | TRBD1 | TRBV10-3 | CAISESPHLTGGDTEAFF | TGTGCCATCAGTGAGTCCCCCCACTTGACAGGGGGGGACACTGAAGCTTTCTTT
TRBJ1-2 | . | TRBD1 | TRBV5-4 | CASSLPGQNYGYTF | TGTGCCAGCAGTTTACCGGGACAGAACTATGGCTACACCTTC
TRBJ2-1 | . | . | TRBV11-2 | CASSSSQGNEQFF | TGTGCCAGCAGCTCCTCCCAGGGGAATGAGCAGTTCTTC
TRBJ2-5 | . | . | TRBV6-5 | CASRPGQPQETQYF | TGTGCCAGCAGACCCGGACAGCCTCAAGAGACCCAGTACTTC
TRBJ1-2 | . | . | TRBV5-1 | CASSLYGVGDGYTF | TGCGCCAGCAGCTTGTATGGCGTAGGGGACGGCTACACCTTC
TRBJ2-2 | once | . | TRBV21-1 | CASSNRRVTGELFF | TGTGCCAGCAGCAACAGGCGGGTTACCGGGGAGCTGTTTTTT
TRBJ1-1 | . | . | TRBV30 | CAWSAKTEAFF | TGTGCCTGGAGTGCGAAAACTGAAGCTTTCTTT
TRBJ1-2 | . | TRBD1 | TRBV5-1 | CASSLDRVDGYTF | TGCGCCAGCAGTTTGGACAGGGTGGATGGCTACACCTTC
TRBJ1-6 | once | . | TRBV19 | CASSAFREAYNSPLHF | TGTGCCAGTAGTGCCTTCAGGGAGGCCTATAATTCACCCCTCCACTTT
TRBJ2-5 | . | . | TRBV2 | CAETRPLEEETQYF | TGTGCCGAGACTCGCCCTTTGGAGGAGGAGACCCAGTACTTC
TRBJ1-1 | . | . | TRBV14 | CASSQEATEGQTEAFF | TGTGCCAGCAGCCAAGAGGCTACGGAAGGACAGACTGAAGCTTTCTTT
TRBJ1-2 | . | . | TRBV29-1 | CSVSEGIGGYTF | TGCAGCGTTTCTGAGGGGATCGGTGGCTACACCTTC
TRBJ1-2 | . | . | TRBV6-5 | CASSYGRDYGYTF | TGTGCCAGCAGTTACGGCAGGGACTATGGCTACACCTTC
TRBJ2-1 | . | . | TRBV14 | CASSQILAAEQFF | TGTGCCAGCAGCCAGATTCTAGCAGCTGAGCAGTTCTTC
TRBJ2-3 | few | TRBD1 | TRBV7-9 | CASSLTGQGTDTQYF | TGTGCCAGCAGCTTAACGGGACAGGGGACAGATACGCAGTATTTT
TRBJ2-7 | . | . | TRBV9 | CASSPLGSSYEQYF | TGTGCCAGCAGCCCTCTAGGGTCGTCCTACGAGCAGTACTTC
TRBJ1-1 | once | . | TRBV12-3/TRBV12-4 | CASSLARSTEAFF | TGTGCCAGCAGTTTAGCGCGCAGCACTGAAGCTTTCTTT
TRBJ2-1 | . | TRBD1 | TRBV6-5 | CASSRTGVAYNEQFF | TGTGCCAGCAGCCGCACAGGGGTGGCTTACAATGAGCAGTTCTTC
TRBJ1-4 | few | . | TRBV6-1 | CASSEAWQGGTGNEKLFF | TGTGCCAGCAGTGAAGCTTGGCAGGGTGGGACTGGTAATGAAAAACTGTTTTTT
TRBJ2-2 | . | . | TRBV6-5 | CASRRQVDTGELFF | TGTGCCAGCAGGAGGCAGGTTGATACCGGGGAGCTGTTTTTT
TRBJ1-1 | . | . | TRBV5-4 | CASSLQVGNTEAFF | TGTGCCAGCAGTTTACAGGTGGGGAACACTGAAGCTTTCTTT
TRBJ1-4 | . | . | TRBV30 | CAWSRLINEKLFF | TGTGCCTGGAGTCGACTCATAAATGAAAAACTGTTTTTT
TRBJ1-1 | . | . | TRBV2 | CASSGWGDTEAFF | TGTGCCAGCAGTGGGTGGGGGGACACTGAAGCTTTCTTT